The clone carrying this TCR beta chain was counted many times. Its antigen is undetermined. The sample is drawn from a study of CD8+CD57+ T cells in acquired aplastic anemia. The TCR beta profiling, which covered VDJ combination and CDR3 sequence, was carried out using genomic DNA as the template. TCRdb ran MiXCR on the reads and lists one entry per CDR3 protein. This table holds some 170,000 distinct CDR3 sequences, approximately 40% found once. The CDR3 is 16 amino acids. The germline V gene encodes CDR1 SGHTA and CDR2 FQGTGA. With V trimmed by 5 bases and J by 6 bases, 12 bases remained unmatched. Study-wide findings and caveats: Simpson's diversity of CD8+ cells was not significantly different in patients compared with controls.

The V gene is TRBV7-3, the J gene TRBJ1-4, with TRBD1 matching 7 bases. Sequenced sample: sorted CD4+, CD8+, or CD8+CD57+ T cells (not recorded which) from PBMCs. This clonotype was obtained from a human donor in good health. The CDR3 sequence is CASSPPTGTVHEKLFF. The CDR3 bases are TGTGCCAGCAGCCCACCGACCGGGACAGTACATGAAAAACTGTTTTTT. The full variable domain, in which reference TRBV7-3 and TRBJ1-4 provide the parts outside the CDR3, is GAGVSQTPSNKVTEKGKYVELRCDPISGHTALYWYRQSLGQGPEFLIYFQGTGAADDSGLPNDRFFAVRPEGSVSTLKIQRTERGDSAVYLCASSPPTGTVHEKLFFGSGTQLSVL.